This T cell receptor (beta chain) is drawn from a study of blood T cell repertoires in COVID-19. Study-wide context: In each case, the material was cDNA or gDNA derived from T cells, B-cell-depleted T cells, or PBMCs.

The CDR3 is made up of 15 amino acids. Losses at the gene ends were 2 bases for V and 5 bases for J; bases not matched to a gene: 7. Germline values: CDR1 SGHNT, CDR2 YYREEE (reference sequence). Per the study methods: Amplification of reference gene primers was used by the study to estimate nucleated cell counts. Only in-frame clones appear in the TCRdb table, and some are missing; sequencing was by immunoSEQ multiplex PCR. From that table come the V and J calls and clone size; the DNA was used to work out D and trimming. Seen here are fewer than 500,000 clones, approximately 80% observed once, and the top ten hold approximately 1%.

This TCR derives from a human donor with acute or convalescent COVID-19. The donor label of this sample is uncertain. Sequencing was performed on peripheral blood. The chain links TRBV5-4 to TRBJ2-7; TRBD2 agrees at 10 bases. CDR3 protein: CASSLAGGPRNEQYF. The CDR3 bases are TGTGCCAGCAGCTTAGCGGGAGGGCCACGGAACGAGCAGTACTTC.